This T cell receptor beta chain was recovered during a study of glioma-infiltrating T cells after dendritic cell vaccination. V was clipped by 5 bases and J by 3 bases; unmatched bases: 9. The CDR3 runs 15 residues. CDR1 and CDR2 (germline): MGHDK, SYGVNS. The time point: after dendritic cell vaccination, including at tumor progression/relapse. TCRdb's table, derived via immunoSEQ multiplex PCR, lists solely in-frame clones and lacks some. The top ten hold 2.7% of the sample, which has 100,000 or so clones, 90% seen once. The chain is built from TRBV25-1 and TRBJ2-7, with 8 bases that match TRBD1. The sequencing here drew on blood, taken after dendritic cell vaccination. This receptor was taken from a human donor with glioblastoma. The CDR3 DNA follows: TGTGCCAGCAGTAGTGGACAGGGAGGCGGCTACGAGCAGTACTTC. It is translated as CASSSGQGGGYEQYF.